Described below is a single T cell receptor beta chain sequence and its context. Only a few counts were recorded for this clonotype. Its specific antigen is unknown. No per-base quality is available; no much larger clone lies one base away. Receptors were amplified or captured by RT-PCR. Sequencing used an Illumina HiSeq 2500. The public reads were reprocessed in TCRdb via fastp at Q25 and MiXCR, keeping in-frame beta chains. Rows with a matching CDR3 protein are joined into one entry that keeps the most common DNA and genes. The table for this sample lists more than 150,000 distinct CDR3 sequences; roughly 10% of them were counted only once. The ten largest make up around 33% of the sample. This entry is derived from a study of response to subunit inactivated influenza vaccine (dated by TCRdb to 2017 to 2018). Regarding the study in general: Deep quantitative profiling of the T cell receptor repertoire was used in the study to follow responses to a trivalent subunit inactivated influenza vaccine. Here is what the overall study found, with its caveats: According to the authors, only a limited number of new T cells may be recruited by each seasonal influenza vaccination.

CDR1 and CDR2, per the germline V gene (reference sequence), are DFQATT and SNEGSKA. The CDR3 runs 15 residues from the cysteine to the phenylalanine. The only DNA kept is the CDR3, 45 bases in frame from the first base. V is pruned by 6 bases and J by 1 base, leaving 11 bases of the junction without a gene match. The clonotype was recovered from a man between 50 and 69 years old who received an inactivated influenza vaccine. Donor details come from another sample of the same person, matched by shared clones. The sample was CD8+ T cells sorted from PBMCs, taken less than 30 months after vaccination. In this chain, TRBV20-1 is recombined with TRBJ2-5; 7 middle bases align to TRBD2. For the CDR3, the sequence is CSAPHRGESQETQYF. The nucleotide sequence is given as TGCAGTGCCCCTCATCGGGGGGAATCCCAAGAGACCCAGTACTTC.